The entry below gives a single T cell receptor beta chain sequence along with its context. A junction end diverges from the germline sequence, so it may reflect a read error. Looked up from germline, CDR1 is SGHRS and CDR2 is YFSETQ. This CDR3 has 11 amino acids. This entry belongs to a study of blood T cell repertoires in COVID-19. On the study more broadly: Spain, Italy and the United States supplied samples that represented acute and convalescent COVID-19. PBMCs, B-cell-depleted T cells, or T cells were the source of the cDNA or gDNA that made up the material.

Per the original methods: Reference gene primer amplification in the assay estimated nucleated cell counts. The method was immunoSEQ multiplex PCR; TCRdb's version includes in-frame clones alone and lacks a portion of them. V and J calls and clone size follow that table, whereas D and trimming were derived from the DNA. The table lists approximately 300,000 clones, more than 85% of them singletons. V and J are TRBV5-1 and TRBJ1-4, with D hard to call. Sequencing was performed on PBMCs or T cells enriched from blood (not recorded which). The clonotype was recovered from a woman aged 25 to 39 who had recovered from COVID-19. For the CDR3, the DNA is TGCGCCAGCAACACGGGGAGAAAAACTGTTTTT. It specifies CASNTGRKTVF.